This T cell receptor (beta chain) was sequenced in a study of CD8+CD57+ T cells in acquired aplastic anemia. The wider study: For CD4+ cells, healthy donors had an average of roughly 9.8 million reads.

For this clonotype: Antigen unknown.

Genomic DNA was employed as the template in profiling TCR beta VDJ and CDR3. MiXCR, applied by TCRdb to the reads, yields one record per CDR3 protein. Of around 150,000 distinct CDR3 sequences listed, roughly 47% are singletons. The germline gives CDR1 SNHLY, CDR2 FYNNEI. Trimming cost V 5 bases and J 1 base; bases outside gene matches: 4. CDR3 length equals 14 residues. General study points: Common to patients and controls were 25 to 30 CD8+ CDR3 sequences.

This clonotype was obtained from a human donor in good health. The specimen was sorted CD4+, CD8+, or CD8+CD57+ T cells (not recorded which) from PBMCs. This chain joins TRBV2 and TRBJ1-1, with 7 positions matching TRBD1. The CDR3 DNA reads as TGTGCCAGCAGTACCGGGACAGAGAACACTGAAGCTTTCTTT. It specifies CASSTGTENTEAFF.